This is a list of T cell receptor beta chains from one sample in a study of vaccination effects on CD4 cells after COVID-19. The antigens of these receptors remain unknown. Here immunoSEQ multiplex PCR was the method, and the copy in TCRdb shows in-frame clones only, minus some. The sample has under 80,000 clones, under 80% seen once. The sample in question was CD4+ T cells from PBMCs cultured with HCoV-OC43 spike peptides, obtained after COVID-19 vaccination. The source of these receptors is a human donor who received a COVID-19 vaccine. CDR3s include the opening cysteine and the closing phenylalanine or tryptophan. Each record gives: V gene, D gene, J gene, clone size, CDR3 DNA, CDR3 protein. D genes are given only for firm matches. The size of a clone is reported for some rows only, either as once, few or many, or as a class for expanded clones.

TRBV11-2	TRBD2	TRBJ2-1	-	TGTGCCAGCAGCTTAGGTCTGGCTAGCGGGGCTAGTGAGCAGTTCTTC	CASSLGLASGASEQFF
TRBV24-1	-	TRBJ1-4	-	TGTGCCACCAGTGATCCGGACCATGAAAAACTGTTTTTT	CATSDPDHEKLFF
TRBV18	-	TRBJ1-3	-	TGTGCCAGCTCACCACCAGTGACAAGCTCTGGAAACACCATATATTTT	CASSPPVTSSGNTIYF
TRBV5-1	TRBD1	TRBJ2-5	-	TGCGCCAGCAGCCAAACGCCGGGACAGGGCAGGGAGACCCAGTACTTC	CASSQTPGQGRETQYF
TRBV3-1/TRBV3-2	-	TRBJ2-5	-	TGTGCCAGCAGCCTACGAAGGACAGAACAAGAGACCCAGTACTTC	CASSLRRTEQETQYF
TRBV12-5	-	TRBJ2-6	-	TGTGCTAGTGGTTTGGTACCCGACGGGAGTCTGCCTGGGGCCAACGTCCTGACTTTC	CASGLVPDGSLPGANVLTF
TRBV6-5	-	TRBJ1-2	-	TGTGCCAGCAGAACCCCGGGTAGCTTAGAATTGGGCTACACCTTC	CASRTPGSLELGYTF
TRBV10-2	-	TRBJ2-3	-	TGCGCCACCCTCGATTCGTCGGGGTCACTCACAGATACGCAGTATTTT	CATLDSSGSLTDTQYF
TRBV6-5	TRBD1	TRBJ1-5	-	TGTGCCAGCAGTCCGACAGGGGTAAGTCAGCCCCAGCATTTT	CASSPTGVSQPQHF
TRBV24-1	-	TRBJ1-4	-	TGTGCCACCAGTGACCCAAGGACAACTAATGAAAAACTGTTTTTT	CATSDPRTTNEKLFF
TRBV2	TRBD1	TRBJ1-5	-	TGTGCCAGCAGTGAAGAGGGACAGGGCCAGCCCCAGCATTTT	CASSEEGQGQPQHF
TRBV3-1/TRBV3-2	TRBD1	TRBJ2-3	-	TGTGCCAGCAGCCCTGACCCCGAGACAGGGGACCCCACAGATACGCAGTATTTT	CASSPDPETGDPTDTQYF
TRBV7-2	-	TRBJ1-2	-	TGTGCCAGCAGCCCCAGGACCTCAGTCTATGGCTACACCTTC	CASSPRTSVYGYTF
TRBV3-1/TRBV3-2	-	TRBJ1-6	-	TGTGCCAGCAGCCAAGGGAGGCAGGAAAATAATTCACCCCTCCACTTT	CASSQGRQENNSPLHF
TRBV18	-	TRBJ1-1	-	TGTGCCAGCTCACAACAGGGTATTGACACTGAAGCTTTCTTT	CASSQQGIDTEAFF
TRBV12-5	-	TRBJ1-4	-	TGTGCTAGTGGAGGGGCGGATGGCGGGGAAAAACTGTTTTTT	CASGGADGGEKLFF
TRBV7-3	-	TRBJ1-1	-	TGTGCCAGCAGCTTAATGAGAGACACTGAAGCTTTCTTT	CASSLMRDTEAFF
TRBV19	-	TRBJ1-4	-	TGTGCCAGTAGCCGGAGCAGGTGGGGTGAAAAACTGTTTTTT	CASSRSRWGEKLFF
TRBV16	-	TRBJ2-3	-	TGTGCCAGCAGCCAATCTCAGCCGGATACGCAGTATTTT	CASSQSQPDTQYF
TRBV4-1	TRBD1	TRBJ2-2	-	TGCGCCAGCAGACGCACCGGGACAGAGAACACCGGGGAGCTGTTTTTT	CASRRTGTENTGELFF
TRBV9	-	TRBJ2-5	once	TGTGCCAGCAGCGAACTTACCGGGCTTCAAGAGACCCAGTACTTC	CASSELTGLQETQYF
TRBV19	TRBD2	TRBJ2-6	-	TGTGCCAGTAGTACCCTACTAGCGGGGACCTCTGGGGCCAACGTCCTGACTTTC	CASSTLLAGTSGANVLTF
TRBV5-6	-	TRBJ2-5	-	TGTGCCAGCAGGACCATCCGGTCAGAGGAGACCCAGTACTTC	CASRTIRSEETQYF
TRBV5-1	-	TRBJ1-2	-	TGCGCCAGCAGCCCCGACATGAATCTACCCACGGGCTACACCTTC	CASSPDMNLPTGYTF
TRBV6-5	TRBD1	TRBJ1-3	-	TGTGCCAGCAGCCGACAGGGATCCTCTGGAAACACCATATATTTT	CASSRQGSSGNTIYF
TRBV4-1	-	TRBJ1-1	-	TGCGCCAGCAGCCAAGTGAGGAATATGAACACTGAAGCTTTCTTT	CASSQVRNMNTEAFF
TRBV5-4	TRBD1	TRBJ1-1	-	TGTGCCAGCAGCCCGCGGGACAGACTCGCTACGGAAGCTTTCTTT	CASSPRDRLATEAFF
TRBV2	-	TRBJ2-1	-	TGTGCCAGCAGTGTGGAGGGAGGCGATGAGCAGTTCTTC	CASSVEGGDEQFF
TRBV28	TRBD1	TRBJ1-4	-	TGTGCCAGCAGTTTACGGACAGGGGCAACTAATGAAAAACTGTTTTTT	CASSLRTGATNEKLFF
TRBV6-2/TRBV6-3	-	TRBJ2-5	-	TGTGCCAGCAGTTACTCGGGGGGGGCAGGGGAGACCCAGTACTTC	CASSYSGGAGETQYF
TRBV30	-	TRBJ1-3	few	TGTGCCTGGAAAAAAGGGGGAGCGGGAAGCTCTGGAAACACCATATATTTT	CAWKKGGAGSSGNTIYF
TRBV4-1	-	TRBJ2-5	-	TGCGCCAGCAGCCAGCTACTGCGGGTACAAGAGACCCAGTACTTC	CASSQLLRVQETQYF
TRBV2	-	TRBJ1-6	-	TGTGCCAGCAGTGCTCGGGGAAGAGATTCACCCCTCCACTTT	CASSARGRDSPLHF
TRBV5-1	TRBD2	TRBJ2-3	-	TGCGCCAGCAGCCGGGGGGTTATCACAGATACGCAGTATTTT	CASSRGVITDTQYF
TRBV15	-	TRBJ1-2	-	TGTGCCACCAGGTCCTCTGGGGTTAACTATGGCTACACCTTC	CATRSSGVNYGYTF
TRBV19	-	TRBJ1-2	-	TGTGCCAGTAGTATAGGTCTGAGGGGCGACTATGGCTACACCTTC	CASSIGLRGDYGYTF
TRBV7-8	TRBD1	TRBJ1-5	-	TGTGCCAGCAGTACCGGGACAGGGGGTTTATCGTCTCAGCCCCAGCATTTT	CASSTGTGGLSSQPQHF
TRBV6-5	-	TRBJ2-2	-	TGTGCCAGCAGTTACCCCCTTGGGGGGAACACCGGGGAGCTGTTTTTT	CASSYPLGGNTGELFF
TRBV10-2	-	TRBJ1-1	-	TGCGCCAGCAGGTCCTCGGCGGGCACTGAAGCTTTCTTT	CASRSSAGTEAFF
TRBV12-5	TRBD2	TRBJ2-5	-	TGTGCTAGTGGTTATGCGGGGGGGCGAGAGACCCAGTACTTC	CASGYAGGRETQYF
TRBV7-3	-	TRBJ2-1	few	TGTGCCAGCAGCAACTCCCGTAACAATGAGCAGTTCTTC	CASSNSRNNEQFF
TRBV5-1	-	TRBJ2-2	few	TGCGCCAGCGGCCGGGGTACCGGGGAGCTGTTTTTT	CASGRGTGELFF
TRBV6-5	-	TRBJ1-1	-	TGTGCCAGCAGTTACGGTGCGGAGGCGGGCGGCACTGAAGCTTTCTTT	CASSYGAEAGGTEAFF
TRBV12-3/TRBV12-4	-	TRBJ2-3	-	TGTGCCAGCAGCAGACTAAAGGATACGCAGTATTTT	CASSRLKDTQYF
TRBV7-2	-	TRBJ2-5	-	TGTGCCAGCAGCCCAGGGGCGGGGGAGACCCAGTACTTC	CASSPGAGETQYF
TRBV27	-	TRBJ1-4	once	TGTGCCAGCAGACCCACCTTTGGAAGACCTGAAAAACTGTTTTTT	CASRPTFGRPEKLFF
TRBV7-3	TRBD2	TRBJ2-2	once	TGTGCCAGCAGCTTAAACAGCGGGGGGAACACCGGGGAGCTGTTTTTT	CASSLNSGGNTGELFF
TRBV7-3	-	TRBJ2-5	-	TGTGCCAGCAGCTTAACTTACGGCGATTACGAGACCCAGTACTTC	CASSLTYGDYETQYF
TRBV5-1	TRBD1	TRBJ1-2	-	TGCGCCAGCAGCTTGTACCAGGGGGCAGGTTATGGCTACACCTTC	CASSLYQGAGYGYTF
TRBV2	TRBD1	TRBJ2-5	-	TGTGCCAGCAGCAGCAACAGGGGCCGTGAAGAGACCCAGTACTTC	CASSSNRGREETQYF
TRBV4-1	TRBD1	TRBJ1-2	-	TGCGCCAGCAGCTTCCAGGGGGAATTTTATGGCTACACCTTC	CASSFQGEFYGYTF
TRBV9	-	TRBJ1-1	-	TGTGCCAGCAGCGTAAGACAGAACACTGAAGCTTTCTTT	CASSVRQNTEAFF
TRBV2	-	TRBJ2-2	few	TGTGCCAGCAGTCTATACGGGCGGGAGCTGTTTTTT	CASSLYGRELFF